Each of the 6 T cell receptor beta chains below was sequenced from the same sample in a study of regulatory T cells in long-lasting Graves disease. Described time point: newly diagnosed GD, antithyroid drugs for less than 3 months. The TCR library was made from RNA that had been extracted from PBMCs in TRIzol. Library construction for TCR beta used iRepertoire HTBI primers and Arm-PCR of CDR3 regions. TCRdb reprocessed the multiplex PCR reads via MiXCR and lists one record per CDR3 protein. The sample shows 500,000 to 700,000 distinct CDR3 sequences, roughly 15% of them seen only once. These data were also filed under a second study, of T cells in Graves' hyperthyroidism and ophthalmopathy.

Sequenced material: peripheral blood mononuclear cells (PBMCs), taken at new diagnosis, from a patient treated with antithyroid drugs. All receptors come from a woman in her 30s with Graves disease.

The V and J genes are TRBV30 and TRBJ2-3; D is undetermined. Trimming removed 1 base at V and 6 bases at J, with 11 bases between. Germline CDR1 GTSNPN, CDR2 SVGIG (reference sequence). The CDR3 spans 13 residues. CDR3 sequence reads: CAWSGEFFDTQYF. In nucleotides, the CDR3 is TGTGCCTGGAGTGGGGAATTTTTCGATACGCAGTATTTT. The entire variable domain, with the rest obtained from reference TRBV30 and TRBJ2-3, is as follows: SQTIHQWPATLVQPVGSPLSLECTVEGTSNPNLYWYRQAAGRGLQLLFYSVGIGQISSEVPQNLSASRPQDRQFILSSKKLLLSDSGFYLCAWSGEFFDTQYFGPGTRLTVL.

This clonotype was recorded many times. The V gene is TRBV6-5, the J gene TRBJ2-5, with TRBD2 identical over 14 bases. Germline CDR1 reads MNHEY; CDR2 reads SVGAGI. The V and J ends lost 2 bases and 6 bases, in that order; junction bases with no gene match: 5. The CDR3 covers 16 residues. The CDR3 nucleotides are TGTGCCAGCAGTTACGCCGGGACTAGCGGGAGACAGACCCAGTACTTC. Encoded protein: CASSYAGTSGRQTQYF.

At least ten counts were recorded for this clonotype. The gene calls are TRBV7-6 and TRBJ2-5; no clear D gene. The CDR3 consists of 11 residues. Germline V lookup: CDR1 SGHVS, CDR2 FNYEAQ. Trimming removed 4 bases from V and 5 bases from J, with 5 bases in between. The DNA for the CDR3 is TGTGCCAGCAGCTACACTGAGACCCAGTACTTC. Translating it yields CASSYTETQYF.

This clonotype has at least ten counts. The chain joins TRBV28 to TRBJ2-1; D gene ambiguous. The CDR3 has 14 residues. Germline V gives CDR1 MDHEN, CDR2 SYDVKM. V was trimmed by 2 bases and J by 0 bases, leaving 5 bases between them. The CDR3 bases are TGTGCCAGCAGTTTAGACGGCTCCTACAATGAGCAGTTCTTC. It translates to CASSLDGSYNEQFF.

The chain recombines TRBV30 with TRBJ1-2; D may be TRBD1 (5 bases). This CDR3 is 15 amino acids long. The V gene's germline CDR1 is GTSNPN and CDR2 SVGIG (reference sequence). Trimming left V 5 bases short and J 4 bases short, with 20 bases between. Written as DNA, the CDR3 is TGTGCCTGGGTGGGGGAAACGACTGAAATCTATGGCTACACCTTC. Residues: CAWVGETTEIYGYTF.

This clonotype has a handful of counts. The rearrangement uses TRBV3-1 and TRBJ1-1; D is undetermined. V was pared by 4 bases and J by 0 bases, with 12 bases between. The CDR3 totals 15 residues. CDR1 LGHDT and CDR2 YNNKEL come from the germline V gene (reference sequence). This chain's CDR3 is CASSPSSPLNTEAFF. CDR3 bases: TGTGCCAGCAGCCCCTCATCCCCCCTGAACACTGAAGCTTTCTTT.